This T cell receptor (beta chain) was sequenced in a study of blood T cell repertoires in COVID-19. Overall study: Specimens from acute and convalescent COVID-19 originated in the United States, Italy and Spain. T cells, B-cell-depleted T cells, or PBMCs supplied cDNA or gDNA.

Categorization into cohorts depended on clinical history that participants reported. The authors' processing: Estimation of nucleated cell counts relied on the amplification of reference gene primers. Profiled with immunoSEQ multiplex PCR; TCRdb holds only in-frame clones, not every one. The V and J calls and clone size were taken over from that table, and D and trimming were inferred from the DNA. This sample has 200,000 to 250,000 clones, with approximately 86% found just once. Germline assignment: CDR1 LNHDA and CDR2 SQIVND (reference sequence). The CDR3 runs 16 residues. V was clipped by 2 bases and J by 4 bases, with 14 bases between them.

The sequenced material came from PBMCs or T cells enriched from blood (not recorded which). The clonotype was recovered from a man aged 18 to 29 with acute COVID-19. V usage is TRBV19 and J usage is TRBJ2-2, with D tentatively TRBD2 (6 bases). CDR3 amino acids: CASSIIFGLLTGELFF. CDR3 coding DNA: TGTGCCAGTAGTATAATTTTCGGACTACTCACCGGGGAGCTGTTTTTT.